Listed below are T cell receptor beta chains from one sample, sequenced in a study of T cells in Graves' hyperthyroidism and ophthalmopathy. TCRdb called the multiplex PCR reads again in MiXCR, with one record for every CDR3 protein. The table lists 350,000 to 400,000 distinct CDR3 sequences, roughly 20% of them singletons. Sequencing was carried out using blood. These receptors were obtained from a young man with Graves' ophthalmopathy. CDR3s leave out the opening cysteine and the closing phenylalanine or tryptophan. A D gene is named only where the DNA matches it firmly.

CDR3: ASLSRVLGGYT
V: TRBV28
D: NA
length: 11

CDR3: ASSNGETQY
V: TRBV5-6
D: NA
length: 9

CDR3: ASSAHRDRVYNEQF
V: TRBV2
D: TRBD1
length: 14

CDR3: ASSVSTSGPYNEQF
V: TRBV9
D: TRBD2
length: 14

CDR3: SVVGWRNVQETQY
V: TRBV29-1
D: NA
length: 13

CDR3: ASSLELGGGSDTQY
V: TRBV5-6
D: TRBD2
length: 14

CDR3: ASSPGRENYGYT
V: TRBV7-8
D: NA
length: 12

CDR3: ASRNVEVDPEYSPLH
V: TRBV19
D: NA
length: 15

CDR3: ATDRGDYNEQF
V: TRBV24-1
D: TRBD1
length: 11

CDR3: ASSVPAGGGSEY
V: TRBV2
D: TRBD2
length: 12

CDR3: ASSSVGGEQF
V: TRBV7-3
D: NA
length: 10

CDR3: ASSPGDRSPTEAF
V: TRBV18
D: TRBD1
length: 13

CDR3: SAGKRKGSLGNQPQH
V: TRBV20-1
D: NA
length: 15

CDR3: ASSPPKGAHYEQY
V: TRBV12-3/TRBV12-4
D: TRBD1
length: 13

CDR3: SVDQGGGEAF
V: TRBV29-1
D: NA
length: 10

CDR3: ASMDRQLITYGYT
V: TRBV28
D: NA
length: 13

CDR3: ASSWTFENTGELF
V: TRBV5-1
D: NA
length: 13

CDR3: ASSLGQGHQPQH
V: TRBV7-2
D: TRBD1
length: 12

CDR3: ASSLGSRQPQH
V: TRBV5-5
D: NA
length: 11

CDR3: ASRGTGALFNQPQH
V: TRBV27
D: TRBD1
length: 14

CDR3: ASSESSGGSNEQF
V: TRBV28
D: TRBD2
length: 13

CDR3: SARAGTYTEAF
V: TRBV20-1
D: NA
length: 11

CDR3: ASRRQGSNQPQH
V: TRBV6-2/TRBV6-3
D: TRBD1
length: 12

CDR3: ASSKGGVSYEQY
V: TRBV6-1
D: NA
length: 12

CDR3: ASSPGGVETEAF
V: TRBV12-3/TRBV12-4
D: NA
length: 12

CDR3: ASSQTRDSRTTYEQY
V: TRBV3-1
D: TRBD1
length: 15

CDR3: ASREWDSRKNNEQF
V: TRBV5-1
D: TRBD1
length: 14

CDR3: ASSPGGHSYNEQF
V: TRBV11-2
D: NA
length: 13

CDR3: ASTKDRTTEAF
V: TRBV6-1
D: TRBD1
length: 11

CDR3: ASSRQRTGGNREQY
V: TRBV4-1
D: TRBD1
length: 14

CDR3: ATSRGTGTANYGYT
V: TRBV15
D: TRBD1
length: 14

CDR3: ASSPGGTTTDTQY
V: TRBV3-1
D: NA
length: 13

CDR3: ASSEASGADTQY
V: TRBV6-1
D: TRBD2
length: 12

CDR3: ASSSLTGSRESPLH
V: TRBV6-1
D: TRBD1
length: 14

CDR3: ATSRTGQGGNTGELF
V: TRBV15
D: TRBD1
length: 15

CDR3: ASSRNGLAVINTGELF
V: TRBV3-1
D: TRBD2
length: 16

CDR3: ASSVGPVNQPQH
V: TRBV2
D: NA
length: 12

CDR3: SARDRMWSNQPQH
V: TRBV20-1
D: NA
length: 13

CDR3: ASSISGGSYEQY
V: TRBV11-2
D: TRBD2
length: 12

CDR3: ASTLPRGNNEQF
V: TRBV6-2/TRBV6-3
D: NA
length: 12

CDR3: ASSAGASTEAF
V: TRBV7-6
D: NA
length: 11

CDR3: ASSEARGGSGSPLH
V: TRBV6-1
D: NA
length: 14

CDR3: SVPGTVMNTEAF
V: TRBV29-1
D: NA
length: 12

CDR3: ASSAGQHSNQPQH
V: TRBV9
D: TRBD1
length: 13